The entry that follows covers one T cell receptor beta chain sequence. Its target is unknown. Germline V CDR1 and CDR2: MNHEY, SVGAGI. The CDR3 spans 15 residues. Trimming at V came to 5 bases and at J to 2 bases, leaving 3 bases not matched to a gene. This specimen belongs to a study of T cell responses to AZD1222 COVID-19 vaccine. General study points: It was only after the peak T cell response that any repertoires were sampled. Unmutated variant regions are reportedly targeted by nearly half of spike-specific TCRs. Distributed over spike, vaccine-associated CD4 TCRs predominated at 160-218 and 743-854.

The protocol was immunoSEQ multiplex PCR, while the TCRdb copy is restricted to in-frame clones and leaves out a portion. The table includes about 150,000 clones, around 93% detected once. The chain couples TRBV6-5 to TRBJ2-1; 10 nucleotides match TRBD2. This sequence originates from an adult in good health. The sample was peripheral blood, taken on day 0 of AZD1222 vaccination. The DNA of the CDR3 is TGTGCCAGCAGTCGAGCGGGGGGGCCCTACAATGAGCAGTTCTTC. It is translated as CASSRAGGPYNEQFF.